This T cell receptor (beta chain) came from a study of CD8 T cells in Susac syndrome. Findings and caveats of the study: As the study acknowledged, the number of individuals who were part of its TCR sequencing and HLA analysis was relatively small.

When the RNA was reverse transcribed, random hexamers were used with an input of 0.5 to 1 ug. Across 54 Vbeta and 13 Jbeta, TCR beta CDR3 was amplified with immunoSEQ multiplex PCR. TCRdb used MiXCR to reprocess the immunoSEQ multiplex PCR reads, holding one entry per CDR3 protein. The sample lists 200,000 to 250,000 distinct CDR3 sequences, 92% occurring once. The sequenced target, TCR beta, came from blood CD8+ and CD4+ T cells. Bulk CD8+ and CD4+ cells came from magnetic negative isolation; CD8+ TEMRA by FACS. The CDR3 covers 16 residues. The germline V gene encodes CDR1 MNHEY and CDR2 SMNVEV (reference sequence). The junction had 11 bases not matched to a gene; V was cut back by 3 bases and J by 4 bases. Turning to this clonotype: Antigen specificity is unknown.

The TCR originated in a human donor with multiple sclerosis. V gene TRBV27 combines with J gene TRBJ1-2; 7 bases agree with TRBD1. The specimen was CD8+ T cells from PBMCs. The CDR3 loop reads CASSFNKGGLLYGYTF. Written as DNA, the CDR3 is TGTGCCAGCAGTTTTAATAAAGGGGGCTTGCTCTATGGCTACACCTTC.